The next 2 T cell receptor beta chains were all read from a single sample in a study of blood T cell repertoires in COVID-19. Only in-frame clones appear in the TCRdb table, and some are missing; sequencing was by immunoSEQ multiplex PCR. Among approximately 57,000 clones listed, roughly 86% were seen once. The source material was peripheral blood. All receptors come from a woman of 80 years or more with acute or convalescent COVID-19.

This clone was observed a single time. This sequence joins TRBV18 and TRBJ2-3, with TRBD2 identical over 11 bases. V lost 3 bases and J lost 0; bases outside the gene matches: 2. This CDR3 is 16 amino acids long. Germline CDR1 KGHSH, CDR2 LQKENI. In DNA form, the CDR3 reads TGTGCCAGCTCACCCAGGACTAGCGGGAGCACAGATACGCAGTATTTT. This translates into CASSPRTSGSTDTQYF.

The chain uses TRBV7-6 and TRBJ1-5, with D possibly TRBD1 on 6 matching bases. Germline CDR1 is SGHVS and CDR2 is FNYEAQ. This CDR3 has 14 amino acids. Trimming cost V 1 base and J 5 bases, with 9 bases left between them. The CDR3 protein is CASSLVAGDQPQHF. The CDR3 DNA is TGTGCCAGCAGCTTAGTAGCAGGGGATCAGCCCCAGCATTTT.